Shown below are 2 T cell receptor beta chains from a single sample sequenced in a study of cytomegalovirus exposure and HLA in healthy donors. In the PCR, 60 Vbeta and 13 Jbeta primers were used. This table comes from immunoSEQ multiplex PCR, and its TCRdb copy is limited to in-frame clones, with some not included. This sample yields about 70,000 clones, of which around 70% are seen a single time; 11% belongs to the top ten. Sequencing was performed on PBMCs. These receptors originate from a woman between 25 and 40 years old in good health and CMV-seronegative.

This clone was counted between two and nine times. CDR3 protein: CASSPPTRGSGEQYF. The DNA of the CDR3 is TGTGCCAGCTCACCACCGACCAGGGGCAGCGGCGAGCAGTACTTC. The rearrangement joins TRBV18 to TRBJ2-7, with a weak D call TRBD1 (6 bases). CDR1 and CDR2 (germline): KGHSH, LQKENI. Trimming took 0 bases from V and 6 from J, leaving 15 bases between them. The CDR3 is 15 amino acids.

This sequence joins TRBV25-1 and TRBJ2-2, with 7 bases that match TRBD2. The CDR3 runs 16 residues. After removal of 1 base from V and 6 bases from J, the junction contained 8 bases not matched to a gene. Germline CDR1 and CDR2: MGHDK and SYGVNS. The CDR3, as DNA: TGTGCCAGCAGTGAATTGGGAGGGATTGGATCCGGGGAGCTGTTTTTT. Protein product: CASSELGGIGSGELFF.